Below are 32 T cell receptor beta chains sequenced from a single sample in a study of blood T cell repertoires in COVID-19. Profiling relied on immunoSEQ multiplex PCR, and the TCRdb table lists in-frame clones only, not all of them. This table has roughly 220,000 clones, about 80% appearing once. Sample: peripheral blood. Source of these receptors: a woman in her fifties or sixties with acute or convalescent COVID-19.

The genes are TRBV27 and TRBJ1-1; possible D gene TRBD1, 6 bases. The ends were cut back, 5 bases at V and 5 bases at J, with 27 bases in the middle. From germline, CDR1 is MNHEY and CDR2 SMNVEV (reference sequence). This CDR3 spans 18 amino acids. The CDR3 DNA is TGTGCCAGCAGTCGAAACCTACCTTCCAGGGGAGTAGGTACTGAAGCTTTCTTT. It is translated as CASSRNLPSRGVGTEAFF.

CDR3 DNA sequence: TGTGCCAGCAGTTTGGGACAGGGCGGGGAGCAGTACTTC. As protein: CASSLGQGGEQYF. This chain joins TRBV6-5 and TRBJ2-7, with 9 bases aligning to TRBD1. J lost 7 bases, V lost 4 bases, and 5 bases had no gene match. CDR1 and CDR2 (germline): MNHEY, SVGAGI. This CDR3 has 13 amino acids.

The chain links TRBV28 to TRBJ1-5, with D possibly being TRBD1 (5 bases). CDR3 length: 14 residues. V lost 8 bases to trimming and J lost 0 bases, with 11 bases between them. Germline lookup yields CDR1 MDHEN and CDR2 SYDVKM. CDR3 protein: CASGGTDSNQPQHF. CDR3 DNA sequence: TGTGCCAGCGGCGGGACCGATAGCAATCAGCCCCAGCATTTT.

The V and J genes are TRBV19 and TRBJ2-1; TRBD1 aligns across 9 bases. The CDR3 has 16 amino acids. V lost 2 bases to trimming and J lost 6 bases; unmatched junction nucleotides: 8. The germline V gene encodes CDR1 LNHDA and CDR2 SQIVND (reference sequence). The CDR3 sequence: CASSIPGTGKVNEQFF. DNA for the CDR3: TGTGCCAGTAGTATACCCGGGACAGGGAAGGTCAATGAGCAGTTCTTC.

Here the CDR3 reads CASSVMVGQGIGNTEAFF. As DNA, the CDR3 is TGTGCCAGCAGCGTTATGGTGGGACAGGGTATCGGGAACACTGAAGCTTTCTTT. This chain joins TRBV7-9 and TRBJ1-1, with TRBD1 identical over 9 bases. Germline assignment: CDR1 SEHNR and CDR2 FQNEAQ (reference sequence). The V segment lost 5 bases and the J segment 1 base; nucleotides outside the gene matches: 14. The CDR3 totals 18 residues.

This clone was seen a few times. The chain links TRBV29-1 to TRBJ1-1; no firm D call. The CDR3 totals 11 residues. Trimming cost V 4 bases and J 6 bases, with 9 bases left between them. Germline values: CDR1 SQVTM, CDR2 ANQGSEA. The CDR3 spells CSVVREAEAFF. CDR3 in DNA: TGCAGCGTTGTACGGGAAGCTGAAGCTTTCTTT.

V is TRBV6-2 or TRBV6-3 and J is TRBJ1-2; maybe TRBD1 (5 bases). The V and J ends lost 4 bases and 7 bases respectively, with 10 bases between them. This CDR3 is built from 12 residues. CDR1 is MNHEY, CDR2 SVGEGT, per germline. CDR3 nucleotides: TGTGCCAGCAGTTCCAGGGATGGTGGCTACACCTTC. Its translation: CASSSRDGGYTF.

J is TRBJ2-1 and V is TRBV27; D not certain. The germline V and J ends were trimmed by 1 base and 0 bases, with 10 bases remaining between them. The CDR3 is made up of 16 amino acids. Germline lookup yields CDR1 MNHEY and CDR2 SMNVEV (reference sequence). CDR3 protein: CASSLFGGSSYNEQFF. The CDR3 nucleotides read TGTGCCAGCAGTTTATTCGGCGGTAGCTCCTACAATGAGCAGTTCTTC.

The chain combines TRBV10-3 with TRBJ1-2, with D hard to call. Germline CDR1 is ENHRY and CDR2 is SYGVKD. Deletions cut 6 bases from V and 4 bases from J, with 12 bases between. This CDR3 is 13 amino acids long. The CDR3 spells CAIREESFYGYTF. In DNA form, the CDR3 reads TGTGCCATCAGGGAGGAGTCCTTCTATGGCTACACCTTC.

The chain links TRBV7-9 to TRBJ1-4; 7 bases agree with TRBD1. The trim removed 5 bases at V and 8 bases at J, leaving 8 bases unmatched. The germline gives CDR1 SEHNR, CDR2 FQNEAQ (reference sequence). The CDR3 length is 14 residues. The CDR3 here is CASSPGQVNEKLFF. The CDR3 DNA is TGTGCCAGCAGCCCCGGACAGGTCAACGAAAAACTGTTTTTT. The variable domain in full, with the rest retrieved from reference TRBV7-9 and TRBJ1-4, is DTGVSQNPRHKITKRGQNVTFRCDPISEHNRLYWYRQTLGQGPEFLTYFQNEAQLEKSRLLSDRFSAERPKGSFSTLEIQRTEQGDSAMYLCASSPGQVNEKLFFGSGTQLSVL.

This clone appeared a few times. The chain employs TRBV6-5 and TRBJ1-5; D perhaps matches TRBD1 (5 bases). Per the germline V gene, CDR1 is MNHEY and CDR2 is SVGAGI. This CDR3 is 14 amino acids long. V was shortened by 4 bases and J by 1 base, with 8 bases between the two germline ends. CDR3: CASSFGGSNQPQHF. CDR3 in DNA: TGTGCCAGCAGTTTCGGGGGGAGCAATCAGCCCCAGCATTTT.

The chain joins TRBV6-5 to TRBJ2-7; TRBD1 is a possible D gene (6 bases). Between the trimmed V and J ends, which lost 6 bases and 0 bases, there was a span of 9 bases. This CDR3 region has 13 residues. Germline-derived CDR1 and CDR2 are MNHEY and SVGAGI. This CDR3 reads CASRGHNSYEQYF. DNA of the CDR3: TGTGCCAGCAGGGGACATAACTCCTACGAGCAGTACTTC.

The V and J genes are TRBV7-2 and TRBJ2-3; TRBD2 matches at 9 bases. The CDR3 is 14 amino acids. The V segment lost 2 bases and the J segment 8 bases; nucleotides outside the gene matches: 5. In germline, CDR1 is SGHTA, CDR2 FQGNSA. CDR3 protein: CASSLLRGGSTQYF. The CDR3 coding sequence is TGTGCCAGCAGCTTATTGCGGGGGGGAAGTACGCAGTATTTT. The variable domain in full, completed from reference TRBV7-2 and TRBJ2-3, reads GAGVSQSPSNKVTEKGKDVELRCDPISGHTALYWYRQSLGQGLEFLIYFQGNSAPDKSGLPSDRFSAERTGGSVSTLTIQRTQQEDSAVYLCASSLLRGGSTQYFGPGTRLTVL.

This clone was seen only once. J is TRBJ1-2 and V is TRBV19; D not resolved. Germline values: CDR1 LNHDA, CDR2 SQIVND (reference sequence). The CDR3 spans 15 residues. V was trimmed by 6 bases and J by 4 bases, leaving 18 bases between them. CDR3 amino acids: CASREISGTIYGYTF. The CDR3, as DNA: TGTGCCAGTAGGGAAATATCGGGTACTATCTATGGCTACACCTTC.

This rearrangement joins TRBV7-8 to TRBJ1-1; D not resolved. This CDR3 comprises 12 residues. Germline V CDR1 and CDR2: SGHVS, FQNEAQ. Trimming removed 2 bases at V and 4 bases at J, with 5 bases between. The CDR3 nucleotides read TGTGCCAGCAGCTTAAGAGCCACTGAAGCTTTCTTT. Protein sequence: CASSLRATEAFF.

This clone was observed a few times. The chain joins TRBV6-6 to TRBJ1-5; maybe TRBD1 (6 bases). The V end lost 2 bases, the J end lost 6 bases, and 8 bases lay between the germline ends. The germline V gene encodes CDR1 MNHNY and CDR2 SVGAGI (reference sequence). CDR3 length: 13 amino acids. The CDR3 DNA sequence: TGTGCCAGCAGTTACAACAGGGCTCAGCCCCAGCATTTT. It translates to CASSYNRAQPQHF.

This clone appeared once. The J gene is TRBJ1-1, the V gene TRBV6-8; D call uncertain. The V gene's germline CDR1 is MNHGY and CDR2 SAAAGT. V was trimmed by 5 bases and J by 0 bases, leaving 19 bases between them. CDR3 length equals 17 residues. CDR3 protein: CASSTHRRRRVNTEAFF. The CDR3 DNA is TGTGCCAGCAGTACACACCGCCGGAGAAGAGTGAACACTGAAGCTTTCTTT.

The gene calls are TRBV18 and TRBJ1-1, with D hard to call. The germline V and J ends were trimmed by 1 base and 4 bases, with 10 bases remaining between them. The length of the CDR3 is 14 residues. Germline V CDR1 and CDR2: KGHSH, LQKENI. CDR3 amino acids: CASSPRQALTEAFF. The CDR3 bases are TGTGCCAGCTCACCACGGCAAGCGCTCACTGAAGCTTTCTTT.

The V gene is TRBV5-6, the J gene TRBJ2-1; 8 positions match TRBD1. CDR3 length: 15 amino acids. Germline CDR1 reads SGHDT; CDR2 reads YYEEEE. The ends lost 5 bases at V and 9 bases at J; junction bases unmatched: 13. DNA for the CDR3: TGTGCCAGCAGTCGGACAGGACAGGGCACAGGTGAGCAGTTCTTC. Translating gives CASSRTGQGTGEQFF.

This chain uses TRBV28 with TRBJ1-2; 8 bases match TRBD1. This CDR3 spans 16 amino acids. Germline trimming cut 5 bases from V and 2 bases from J; bases unmatched to any gene: 10. Germline V gene lookup returns CDR1 MDHEN and CDR2 SYDVKM. The CDR3 reads CASSLLDRAPNYGYTF. The CDR3, as DNA: TGTGCCAGCAGTCTACTGGACAGGGCCCCAAACTATGGCTACACCTTC.

The rearrangement joins TRBV5-1 to TRBJ2-1; 9 bases are a match to TRBD2. Germline V gene data show CDR1 as SGHRS and CDR2 as YFSETQ. V lost 3 bases to trimming and J lost 6 bases; unmatched junction nucleotides: 10. The CDR3 extends over 16 amino acids. The CDR3 coding sequence is TGCGCCAGCAGCTCGGGGTGGACTAGCGCCTTCAATGAGCAGTTCTTC. Amino acid sequence: CASSSGWTSAFNEQFF.

The chain employs TRBV24-1 and TRBJ2-7; 7 bases align to TRBD1. The CDR3 loop spans 13 amino acids. V trimming: 1 base; J trimming: 4 bases; junction bases outside the gene matches: 0. Looked up from germline, CDR1 is KGHDR and CDR2 is SFDVKD. The CDR3 spells CATSDLQGYEQYF. CDR3 DNA: TGTGCCACCAGTGATTTACAGGGGTACGAGCAGTACTTC.

This chain uses TRBV14 with TRBJ1-2, with 10 bases matching TRBD1. This CDR3 spans 17 amino acids. The V gene end was trimmed by 4 bases and the J gene end by 7 bases; junction bases not matched to a gene: 15. Germline lookup yields CDR1 SGHDN and CDR2 FVKESK. The CDR3 DNA reads TGTGCCAGCAGCCCCGCCGGGACAGGGGTTAGCTCTATTGGCTACACCTTC. As protein: CASSPAGTGVSSIGYTF.

This sequence joins TRBV11-1 and TRBJ2-3; possibly TRBD1 for D (6 bases). The length of the CDR3 is 16 residues. Germline V gene sequence: CDR1 SGHAT, CDR2 FQDESV (reference sequence). V dropped 1 base and J dropped 3 bases, with 14 bases sitting between them. In DNA, the CDR3 is TGTGCCAGCAGCTTAGATCTGGACAGCATAACAGATACGCAGTATTTT. Protein sequence: CASSLDLDSITDTQYF.

The rearrangement joins TRBV5-1 to TRBJ1-6; D gene ambiguous. The V end was cut by 3 bases, the J end by 4 bases, with 5 bases between. From germline, CDR1 is SGHRS and CDR2 YFSETQ. The CDR3 is 13 residues long. The CDR3 loop reads CASSSGYNSPLHF. The CDR3, as DNA: TGCGCCAGCAGCTCCGGTTATAATTCACCCCTCCACTTT. Together with reference TRBV5-1 and TRBJ1-6, the CDR3 gives the full variable domain: KAGVTQTPRYLIKTRGQQVTLSCSPISGHRSVSWYQQTPGQGLQFLFEYFSETQRNKGNFPGRFSGRQFSNSRSEMNVSTLELGDSALYLCASSSGYNSPLHFGNGTRLTVT.

V and J are TRBV18 and TRBJ1-1; 7 bases map to TRBD1. The germline CDR1 and CDR2 sequences are KGHSH and LQKENI. Trimming at V came to 4 bases and at J to 10 bases, leaving 9 bases not matched to a gene. The CDR3 covers 13 residues. DNA for the CDR3: TGTGCCAGCTCACAACAGGGGCGGTTAGGAGCTTTCTTT. As protein: CASSQQGRLGAFF. The full variable domain, in which reference TRBV18 and TRBJ1-1 provide the parts outside the CDR3, is NAGVMQNPRHLVRRRGQEARLRCSPMKGHSHVYWYRQLPEEGLKFMVYLQKENIIDESGMPKERFSAEFPKEGPSILRIQQVVRGDSAAYFCASSQQGRLGAFFGQGTRLTVV.

This clone appeared a single time. The chain recombines TRBV7-2 with TRBJ2-1; TRBD1 is a possible D gene (6 bases). This CDR3 is 15 amino acids long. Trimming took off 1 base at V and 4 bases at J, with 11 bases between the two ends. Germline V gene lookup returns CDR1 SGHTA and CDR2 FQGNSA. This chain's CDR3 is CASSLESRGYNEQFF. The CDR3 DNA is TGTGCCAGCAGCTTAGAAAGTAGGGGGTACAATGAGCAGTTCTTC. The full variable domain, in which reference TRBV7-2 and TRBJ2-1 provide the parts outside the CDR3, is GAGVSQSPSNKVTEKGKDVELRCDPISGHTALYWYRQSLGQGLEFLIYFQGNSAPDKSGLPSDRFSAERTGGSVSTLTIQRTQQEDSAVYLCASSLESRGYNEQFFGPGTRLTVL.

This chain connects TRBV21-1 to TRBJ2-7; TRBD2 reflects the table's D call only, with no check against the DNA. TRBV21-1 is designated a pseudogene. There are 19 residues in the CDR3. This CDR3 reads CASSSPYGKPGEAFYEQYF. As DNA, the CDR3 is TGTGCCAGCAGCAGTCCCTACGGGAAGCCAGGCGAAGCATTCTACGAGCAGTACTTC.

This rearrangement joins TRBV7-3 to TRBJ2-3; TRBD1 is a possible D gene (6 bases). Trimming stripped 3 bases from V and 6 bases from J, with 13 bases between. Germline V gene data show CDR1 as SGHTA and CDR2 as FQGTGA. The CDR3 is 14 residues long. The CDR3 coding sequence is TGTGCCAGCAGCTTCCAGGGGTGGAGGGATACGCAGTATTTT. Translated, it gives CASSFQGWRDTQYF. Filled out from reference TRBV7-3 and TRBJ2-3, the complete variable domain reads GAGVSQTPSNKVTEKGKYVELRCDPISGHTALYWYRQSLGQGPEFLIYFQGTGAADDSGLPNDRFFAVRPEGSVSTLKIQRTERGDSAVYLCASSFQGWRDTQYFGPGTRLTVL.

The J gene is TRBJ1-2, the V gene TRBV30; perhaps TRBD1 as D (5 bases). V dropped 2 bases and J dropped 4 bases, with 8 bases sitting between them. This CDR3 is built from 12 residues. CDR1 and CDR2 from the germline V gene are GTSNPN and SVGIG (reference sequence). The CDR3: CAWSKDTYGYTF. The CDR3 region has the DNA TGTGCCTGGAGTAAGGACACCTATGGCTACACCTTC.

The chain has TRBV28 and TRBJ1-1; tentatively, D is TRBD1 (5 bases). In germline, CDR1 is MDHEN, CDR2 SYDVKM. V lost 6 bases and J lost 4, with 12 bases in between. This CDR3 is 13 amino acids long. The CDR3 DNA follows: TGTGCCAGCAGCATAGGGGTCGTCACTGAAGCTTTCTTT. Its protein is CASSIGVVTEAFF.

The gene calls are TRBV19 and TRBJ1-1; 7 bases match TRBD1. The junction had 10 bases not matched to a gene; V was cut back by 8 bases and J by 1 base. This CDR3 region has 15 residues. CDR1 is LNHDA and CDR2 is SQIVND in the germline V gene (reference sequence). As DNA, the CDR3 is TGTGCCAGTTCTTTTACGGGACAGAAGAACACTGAAGCTTTCTTT. It yields the protein CASSFTGQKNTEAFF.